The entry below gives a single TCR beta chain sequence along with its context. The antigen is undetermined. Over several immunoSEQ plates, each subset's genomic DNA was distributed in even portions. Repertoires were generated with immunoSEQ multiplex PCR, while TCRdb's copy carries only in-frame clones and drops some. The profile shows about 2.4 million clones, 90% to 95% of them singletons. The sample comes from a study of shared clonotypes between healthy human individuals. Looking at the study overall: The study enrolled two women and a few men aged 18 to 49.

Splitting of CD4+ cells produced CD45RA+ naive and CD45RA-negative memory subsets. Per the germline V gene, CDR1 is MDHEN and CDR2 is SYDVKM. This CDR3 has 14 residues. Study-wide results and limits: A handful of donors had roughly 5.2% of their naive CD4 clonotypes in common.

This sequence originates from a man aged 18 to 35 in good health. Some clones in this sample may be carry-over from other donors' samples. The specimen was naive CD4+ T cells from PBMCs. The subset denotes: CD45RA+ positively selected. This chain uses TRBV28 with TRBJ2-5; D is possibly TRBD2 (7 bases). The DNA end is a closer match to TRBJ2-7, so the J assignment may be wrong. The CDR3 is CASAGAGARNEQYF. The CDR3 DNA sequence: TGTGCCAGTGCAGGTGCGGGGGCGAGGAACGAGCAGTACTTC.